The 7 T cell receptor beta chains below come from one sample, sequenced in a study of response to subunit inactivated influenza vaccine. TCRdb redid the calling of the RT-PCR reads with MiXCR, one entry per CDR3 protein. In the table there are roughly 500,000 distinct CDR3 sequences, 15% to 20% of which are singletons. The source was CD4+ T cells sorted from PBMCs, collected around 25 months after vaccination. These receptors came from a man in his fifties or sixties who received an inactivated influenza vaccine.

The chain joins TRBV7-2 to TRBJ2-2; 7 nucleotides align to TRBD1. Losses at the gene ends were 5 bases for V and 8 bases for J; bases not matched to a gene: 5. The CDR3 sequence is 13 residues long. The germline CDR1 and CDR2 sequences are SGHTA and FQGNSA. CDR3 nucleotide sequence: TGTGCCAGCAGCCCGCAGGGGGTTGGGGAGCTGTTTTTT. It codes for CASSPQGVGELFF.

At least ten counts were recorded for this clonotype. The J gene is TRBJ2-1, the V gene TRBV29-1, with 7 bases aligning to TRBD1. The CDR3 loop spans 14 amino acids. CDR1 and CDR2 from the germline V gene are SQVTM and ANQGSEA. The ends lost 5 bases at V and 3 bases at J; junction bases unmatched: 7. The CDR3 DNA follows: TGCAGCGTTACAGGGGTCTTCAACTACAATGAGCAGTTCTTC. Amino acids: CSVTGVFNYNEQFF.

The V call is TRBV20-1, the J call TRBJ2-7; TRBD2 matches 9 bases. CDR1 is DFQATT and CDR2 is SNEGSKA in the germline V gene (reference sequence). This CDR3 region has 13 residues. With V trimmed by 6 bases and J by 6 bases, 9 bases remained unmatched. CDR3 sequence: CSAKRLAGAEQYF. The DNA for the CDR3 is TGCAGTGCCAAGAGGTTAGCGGGGGCCGAGCAGTACTTC.

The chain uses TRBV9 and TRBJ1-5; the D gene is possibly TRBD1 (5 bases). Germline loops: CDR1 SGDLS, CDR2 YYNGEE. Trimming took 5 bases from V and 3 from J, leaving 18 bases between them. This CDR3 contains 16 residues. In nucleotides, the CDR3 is TGTGCCAGCAGTCGGCTTGCGGGGGGTGCCAATCAGCCCCAGCATTTT. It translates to CASSRLAGGANQPQHF.

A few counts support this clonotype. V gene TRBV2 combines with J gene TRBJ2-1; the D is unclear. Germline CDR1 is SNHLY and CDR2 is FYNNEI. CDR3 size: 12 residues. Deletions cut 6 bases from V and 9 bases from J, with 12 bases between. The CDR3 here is CASSALRTEQFF. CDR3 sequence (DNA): TGTGCCAGCAGCGCACTAAGGACTGAGCAGTTCTTC. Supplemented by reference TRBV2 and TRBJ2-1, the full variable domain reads EPEVTQTPSHQVTQMGQEVILRCVPISNHLYFYWYRQILGQKVEFLVSFYNNEISEKSEIFDDQFSVERPDGSNFTLKIRSTKLEDSAMYFCASSALRTEQFFGPGTRLTVL.

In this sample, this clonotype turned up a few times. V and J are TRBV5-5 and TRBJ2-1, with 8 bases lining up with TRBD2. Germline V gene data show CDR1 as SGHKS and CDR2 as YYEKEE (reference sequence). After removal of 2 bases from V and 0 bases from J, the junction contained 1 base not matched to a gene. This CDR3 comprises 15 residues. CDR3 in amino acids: CASSLLAASYNEQFF. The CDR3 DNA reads TGTGCCAGCAGCTTACTAGCGGCCTCCTACAATGAGCAGTTCTTC.

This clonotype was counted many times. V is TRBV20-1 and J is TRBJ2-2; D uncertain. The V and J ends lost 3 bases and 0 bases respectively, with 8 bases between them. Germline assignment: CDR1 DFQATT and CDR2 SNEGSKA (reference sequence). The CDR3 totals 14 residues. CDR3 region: CSASGAANTGELFF. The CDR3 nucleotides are TGCAGTGCTAGCGGCGCTGCGAACACCGGGGAGCTGTTTTTT.